This is a list of T cell receptor beta chains from one sample in a study of CD8 T cells in ankylosing spondylitis. A single record per CDR3 protein comes from TCRdb applying MiXCR to the 5' RACE reads. Of fewer than 350,000 distinct CDR3 sequences listed, more than 9% are singletons. The specimen was blood, either unsorted or a sorted T cell fraction (not recorded which). The receptor set was obtained from a female donor with ankylosing spondylitis or in good health (not recorded which). Both conserved end residues are part of each CDR3. D genes are given only for firm matches. Clone size is stated in some rows and not others, as once, few, many or a class when expanded.

clone size,J gene,V gene,D gene,CDR3 protein,CDR3 DNA
-,TRBJ2-1,TRBV3-1,TRBD1,CASSRQGGHNEQFF,TGTGCCAGCAGCCGACAGGGGGGCCACAATGAGCAGTTCTTC
many,TRBJ2-1,TRBV12-3/TRBV12-4,-,CASSLETVGNEQFF,TGTGCCAGCAGTCTTGAGACGGTGGGCAATGAGCAGTTCTTC
many,TRBJ2-1,TRBV20-1,-,CSVTSDTYNEQFF,TGCAGTGTCACCAGTGATACCTACAATGAGCAGTTCTTC
many,TRBJ2-7,TRBV2,TRBD1,CASSEAQGARSFSGSYEQYF,TGTGCCAGCAGTGAAGCTCAGGGGGCGCGATCTTTCAGCGGATCCTACGAGCAGTACTTC
-,TRBJ1-2,TRBV28,-,CASSLTRGGVNGYTF,TGTGCCAGCAGTTTAACCCGGGGGGGGGTTAATGGCTACACCTTC
many,TRBJ2-2,TRBV27,TRBD2,CASSAGDITGELFF,TGTGCCAGCAGTGCGGGGGATATTACCGGGGAGCTGTTTTTT
-,TRBJ2-4,TRBV6-1,-,CASSTILSGGLVKNIQYF,TGTGCCAGCAGTACCATACTTTCGGGGGGCTTGGTCAAAAACATTCAGTACTTC
many,TRBJ2-7,TRBV10-3,-,CATSGTDYEQYF,TGTGCCACCTCCGGGACGGACTACGAGCAGTACTTC
few,TRBJ2-2,TRBV5-1,-,CASREGTPGELFF,TGCGCCAGCAGAGAGGGGACCCCCGGGGAGCTGTTTTTT
many,TRBJ2-1,TRBV9,-,CASSVEGLYNEQFF,TGTGCCAGCAGCGTAGAGGGACTTTACAATGAGCAGTTCTTC
many,TRBJ2-2,TRBV20-1,-,CSALGPLGTGELFF,TGCAGTGCCCTAGGTCCCTTGGGCACCGGGGAGCTGTTTTTT
many,TRBJ2-7,TRBV7-2,-,CASSHGTVGYEQYF,TGTGCCAGCAGCCACGGGACGGTTGGCTACGAGCAGTACTTC
many,TRBJ1-6,TRBV28,TRBD1,CASGSGTGLYNSPLHF,TGTGCCAGTGGTTCCGGGACAGGGCTCTATAATTCACCCCTCCACTTT
many,TRBJ2-6,TRBV28,-,CASSSPGANVLTF,TGTGCCAGCAGTTCCCCTGGGGCCAACGTCCTGACTTTC
many,TRBJ2-7,TRBV24-1,-,CATSESLDRDGRYEQYF,TGTGCCACCAGTGAATCGCTAGACCGGGACGGGCGTTACGAGCAGTACTTC
many,TRBJ2-1,TRBV20-1,TRBD2,CSATQGASGPNEQFF,TGCAGTGCTACCCAAGGGGCTAGCGGACCCAATGAGCAGTTCTTC
-,TRBJ2-4,TRBV20-1,TRBD2,CSAETSENIQYF,TGCAGTGCGGAGACTAGCGAGAACATTCAGTACTTC
few,TRBJ2-3,TRBV6-1,-,CASSEGLALTDTQYF,TGTGCCAGCAGTGAGGGTCTAGCGTTGACAGATACGCAGTATTTT
-,TRBJ2-2,TRBV12-3/TRBV12-4,-,CASSLSFPSGELFF,TGTGCCAGCAGTTTATCTTTCCCCTCCGGGGAGCTGTTTTTT
few,TRBJ2-1,TRBV28,TRBD1,CASRQQGSRNEQFF,TGTGCCAGCAGACAACAGGGGTCCCGGAATGAGCAGTTCTTC
many,TRBJ1-1,TRBV27,-,CASSWGVMNTEAFF,TGTGCCAGCAGCTGGGGAGTCATGAACACTGAAGCTTTCTTT
-,TRBJ1-5,TRBV19,-,CASSIGTPQLSNQPQHF,TGTGCCAGTAGTATCGGGACACCTCAGTTGAGCAATCAGCCCCAGCATTTT
-,TRBJ2-7,TRBV12-3/TRBV12-4,-,CASSTTGYYEQYF,TGTGCCAGCAGCACAACAGGTTACTACGAGCAGTACTTC
few,TRBJ2-5,TRBV27,TRBD2,CASSLKSWASGDQETQYF,TGTGCCAGCAGTTTAAAATCCTGGGCTAGCGGGGATCAAGAGACCCAGTACTTC